The source of this TCR beta chain is a study of early T cells in non-severe SARS-CoV-2 infection. Individually, cDNA molecules had unique molecular identifiers attached to them. In TCRdb, the 5' RACE reads were re-called with MiXCR into one record per CDR3 protein. The sample records roughly 75,000 distinct CDR3 sequences, about a sixth being singletons. In germline, CDR1 is SQVTM, CDR2 ANQGSEA. This CDR3 is 15 amino acids long. Trimming removed 8 bases from V and 6 bases from J; junction bases left unmatched: 10. This clonotype was seen a single time. A read error is possible here, since a much larger clone lies one base away.

The source of this sequence is an adult who was a healthcare worker with PCR-confirmed SARS-CoV-2 infection or an uninfected control (not recorded which). The V and J genes are TRBV29-1 and TRBJ2-2; 12 bases line up with TRBD2. Sequencing was performed on whole blood. The CDR3 nucleotides read TGCAGCACCGGGACCCTAGCGGGAGGGCCCGGGGAGCTGTTTTTT. It encodes CSTGTLAGGPGELFF.